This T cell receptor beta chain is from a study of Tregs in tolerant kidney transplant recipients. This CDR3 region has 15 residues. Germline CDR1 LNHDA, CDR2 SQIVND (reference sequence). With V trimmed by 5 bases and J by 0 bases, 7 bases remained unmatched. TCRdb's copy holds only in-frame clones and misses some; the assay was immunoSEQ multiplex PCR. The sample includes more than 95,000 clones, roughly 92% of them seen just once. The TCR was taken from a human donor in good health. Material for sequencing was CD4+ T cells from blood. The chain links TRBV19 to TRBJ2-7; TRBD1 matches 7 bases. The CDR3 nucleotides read TGTGCCAGTAGTTCAGAGACAGGGAGCTCCTACGAGCAGTACTTC. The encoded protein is CASSSETGSSYEQYF. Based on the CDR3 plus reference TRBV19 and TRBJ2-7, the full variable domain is DGGITQSPKYLFRKEGQNVTLSCEQNLNHDAMYWYRQDPGQGLRLIYYSQIVNDFQKGDIAEGYSVSREKKESFPLTVTSAQKNPTAFYLCASSSETGSSYEQYFGPGTRLTVT.